Below, one T cell receptor (beta chain) is given with its context. Its antigen is as yet unknown. The data originate from a study of Ad26.COV2.S vaccination and SARS-CoV-2 variants. In the study overall: Sample donor was a member of the COV1001 Ad26.COV2.S trial arm. The study's findings and limits: Responses of T cells in total may have been underestimated by the TCR breadth and depth analyses. Vaccinees showed greater spike-specific TCR breadth than placebo recipients.

The treatment here: around 19 received Ad26.COV2.S at low or high dose, single or two shots; roughly five received placebo; per-sample allocation not given. Following the first vaccine or placebo injection, samples were taken on day 63. Looked up from germline, CDR1 is SEHNR and CDR2 is FQNEAQ (reference sequence). Deletions cut 5 bases from V and 1 base from J, with 20 bases between. The CDR3 extends over 17 amino acids. Assay used: immunoSEQ multiplex PCR; TCRdb lists only in-frame clones, some missing. The sample holds 400,000 to 450,000 clones; about 93% are singletons and the top ten take 12%. This chain links TRBV7-9 with TRBJ1-1, with D possibly being TRBD1 (6 bases). This clonotype was obtained from a person aged 18-65 years who received the Ad26.COV2.S COVID-19 vaccine or a placebo. This sample comprised peripheral blood, obtained in a trial of Ad26.COV2.S vaccine versus placebo. The CDR3 DNA sequence: TGTGCCAGCAGCCTAACAGCCGGACAGCGATCGAACACTGAAGCTTTCTTT. Amino acids: CASSLTAGQRSNTEAFF.